The 19 T cell receptor beta chains below come from one sample, sequenced in a study of spatial heterogeneity in lung cancer (dated by TCRdb to between 2018 and 2021). Library creation used 5' RACE. Sequencing took place on a NextSeq 500. Using fastp trimming at Q25 and MiXCR clonotype assembly, TCRdb reanalyzed the public sequencing data and kept in-frame beta chains. Entries that share a CDR3 protein sequence are merged under the most common genes and DNA. The sample table records some 15,000 distinct CDR3 sequences; roughly 7.7% of these occur just once. Clones ranked in the top ten supply about 33% of the sample. The label giving this sample's time point can be read as: sample taken at primary tumor resection. For TCR sequencing, whole RNA was extracted from tumor and nontumor lung tissue, or from cryopreserved PBMC samples, and no cell sorting was done. The specimen comprised PBMCs, sampled at surgery. The receptors were gathered from a female donor with early-stage non-small cell lung cancer.

The table lists this clonotype with a count of one. A read error is possible here, since a much larger clone lies one base away. The gene calls are TRBV7-2 and TRBJ1-5; 7 bases line up with TRBD1. Germline values: CDR1 SGHTA, CDR2 FQGNSA. V was clipped by 5 bases and J by 3 bases; unmatched bases: 7. This CDR3 contains 15 residues. CDR3 DNA sequence: TGTGCCAGCAGCCCGATACAGGGGACCAATCAGCCCCAGCATTTT. It yields the protein CASSPIQGTNQPQHF.

This clonotype was counted many times. V is TRBV10-2 and J is TRBJ1-1, with TRBD1 as a possible D gene (6 bases). V lost 6 bases to trimming and J lost 5 bases, with 19 bases between them. There are 15 residues in the CDR3. Germline CDR1 WSHSY, CDR2 SAAADI. Here the CDR3 reads CASRDTGYGLTEAFF. CDR3 bases: TGCGCCAGCAGGGACACAGGGTATGGACTAACTGAAGCTTTCTTT.

As DNA, the CDR3 is TGCAGTGCCGGAATTTCCGGGGGTACAGAGACCCAGTACTTC. Its translation: CSAGISGGTETQYF. This chain uses TRBV20-1 with TRBJ2-5, with TRBD2 as a possible D gene (6 bases). V lost 6 bases, J lost 4 bases, and 18 bases lay in between. The CDR3 sequence is 14 residues long. In germline, CDR1 is DFQATT, CDR2 SNEGSKA (reference sequence).

This clonotype showed up many times. The rearrangement links TRBV29-1 to TRBJ1-1; TRBD1 might be the D (6 bases). CDR1 is SQVTM, CDR2 ANQGSEA, per germline. V lost 4 bases and J lost 1, with 7 bases in between. CDR3 length equals 12 residues. The CDR3 is CSVGRGNTEAFF. The CDR3 nucleotides read TGCAGCGTTGGCAGGGGGAACACTGAAGCTTTCTTT.

The gene calls are TRBV3-1 and TRBJ2-1; D is unresolved. V dropped 1 base and J dropped 9 bases, with 13 bases sitting between them. CDR1 and CDR2 from the germline V gene are LGHDT and YNNKEL (reference sequence). The CDR3 length is 14 residues. This chain's CDR3 is CASSQVSRASEQFF. CDR3 sequence (DNA): TGTGCCAGCAGCCAAGTATCTAGGGCAAGTGAGCAGTTCTTC.

This clonotype occurred many times. The rearrangement links TRBV21-1 to TRBJ2-6; TRBD1 is the table's D call and was not checked against the DNA. TRBV21-1 is a known pseudogene. The CDR3 has 16 residues. The CDR3 region has the DNA TGTGCCAGCAGCCTAAAGGGGTTCTCTGGGGCCAACGTCCTGACTTTC. It translates to CASSLKGFSGANVLTF.

The chain joins TRBV7-3 to TRBJ2-7; TRBD1 aligns across 7 bases. V trimming: 5 bases; J trimming: 4 bases; junction bases outside the gene matches: 8. This CDR3 region has 14 residues. Germline V CDR1 and CDR2: SGHTA, FQGTGA. The CDR3 region is CASSVGTARYEQYF. Written as DNA, the CDR3 is TGTGCCAGCAGCGTGGGGACAGCTCGTTACGAGCAGTACTTC.

This clonotype was detected many times. The V gene is TRBV29-1, the J gene TRBJ2-5, with 8 bases that match TRBD1. The CDR3 spans 13 residues. Unmatched junction bases numbered 5, after V lost 6 bases and J lost 2 bases. Germline V gene data show CDR1 as SQVTM and CDR2 as ANQGSEA. The CDR3: CSVDGQGQETQYF. CDR3 sequence (DNA): TGCAGCGTAGATGGACAGGGTCAAGAGACCCAGTACTTC.

The table lists this clonotype with many counts. The chain recombines TRBV6-1 with TRBJ1-4; 7 bases fit TRBD1. Germline CDR1 and CDR2: MNHNS and SASEGT. J gave up 8 bases and V 3 bases, and 6 bases lay outside the gene matches. The CDR3 consists of 14 residues. CDR3 sequence reads: CASSEGTVREKLFF. In nucleotides, the CDR3 is TGTGCCAGCAGTGAGGGGACAGTCAGGGAAAAACTGTTTTTT.

In its sample, this clonotype ranks as large (0.1 to 1%). V gene TRBV10-3 combines with J gene TRBJ1-5; D may be TRBD1 (6 bases). The CDR3 has 16 residues. Germline lookup yields CDR1 ENHRY and CDR2 SYGVKD. The V and J ends lost 3 bases and 0 bases respectively, with 12 bases between them. The CDR3 bases are TGTGCCATCAGTGATGGGGGGGCTCCTAGCAATCAGCCCCAGCATTTT. Translated, it gives CAISDGGAPSNQPQHF.

This clonotype was counted many times. The chain couples TRBV7-3 to TRBJ2-5; TRBD2 agrees at 11 bases. V lost 3 bases, J lost 2 bases, and 2 bases stayed unmatched. CDR3 length: 15 amino acids. Germline lookup yields CDR1 SGHTA and CDR2 FQGTGA. CDR3 in amino acids: CASSLGLAEQETQYF. DNA for the CDR3: TGTGCCAGCAGCTTGGGACTAGCGGAGCAAGAGACCCAGTACTTC.

This clonotype was counted a few times. This chain joins TRBV19 and TRBJ1-5; 7 nucleotides line up with TRBD1. This CDR3 contains 15 residues. Germline V gene sequence: CDR1 LNHDA, CDR2 SQIVND (reference sequence). V trimming: 7 bases; J trimming: 6 bases; junction bases outside the gene matches: 12. In DNA form, the CDR3 reads TGTGCCAGTAACCAGCCGGGACAGAGGAGTCAGCCCCAGCATTTT. Its protein is CASNQPGQRSQPQHF.

In its sample, this clonotype was seen many times. V is TRBV5-1 and J is TRBJ2-7; D is unresolved. The CDR3 is 14 residues long. Germline values: CDR1 SGHRS, CDR2 YFSETQ. Trimming shortened V by 3 bases and J by 0 bases, and 10 bases separated the two germline ends. The CDR3 protein is CASSYSDSSYEQYF. CDR3 nucleotides: TGCGCCAGCAGCTATTCGGATAGCTCCTACGAGCAGTACTTC.

There are many counts of this clonotype. J is TRBJ2-3 and V is TRBV19, with 10 bases lining up with TRBD2. V was clipped by 5 bases and J by 0 bases; unmatched bases: 14. This CDR3 is built from 19 residues. CDR1 and CDR2 from the germline V gene are LNHDA and SQIVND (reference sequence). CDR3: CASSPYPPGLAPSTDTQYF. CDR3 sequence (DNA): TGTGCCAGTAGTCCATATCCCCCGGGACTAGCGCCCAGCACAGATACGCAGTATTTT.

The CDR3 protein is CASSPGLAGSAQYF. The CDR3 bases are TGTGCCAGCAGCCCCGGACTAGCGGGGTCTGCGCAGTATTTT. This chain links TRBV7-3 with TRBJ2-3; 12 bases are shared with TRBD2. The length of the CDR3 is 14 residues. J lost 10 bases, V lost 5 bases, and 7 bases had no gene match. Per germline, CDR1 SGHTA and CDR2 FQGTGA.

This clonotype was seen more than once but under ten times. V and J are TRBV12-3 or TRBV12-4 and TRBJ2-1; a possible D gene is TRBD1 (5 bases). The CDR3 has 14 residues. With 7 bases removed from V and 9 bases from J, the gap between germline ends came to 19 bases. This CDR3 is CASTQRRQSGEQFF. The CDR3 nucleotides are TGTGCCAGCACCCAACGACGACAGTCTGGTGAGCAGTTCTTC.

This clonotype has at least ten counts. V and J are TRBV4-3 and TRBJ2-3; 13 nucleotides agree with TRBD2. The CDR3 length is 14 residues. Unmatched junction bases numbered 2, after V lost 3 bases and J lost 8 bases. CDR1 and CDR2 from the germline V gene are LGHNA and YSLEER. The CDR3 DNA follows: TGCGCCAGCAGCCAGGGACTAGCGGGGCGTACGCAGTATTTT. Protein sequence: CASSQGLAGRTQYF.

This clonotype was seen repeatedly, ten times or more. The rearrangement links TRBV29-1 to TRBJ1-5, with TRBD1 identical over 11 bases. The ends lost 6 bases at V and 7 bases at J; junction bases unmatched: 5. The germline V gene has CDR1 SQVTM and CDR2 ANQGSEA. The CDR3 is made up of 13 amino acids. CDR3 DNA sequence: TGCAGCGTCGGACAGGGGGCGGAACAGCCCCAGCATTTT. Its protein product is CSVGQGAEQPQHF.

At least ten counts were recorded for this clonotype. A read error may account for a junction end that differs from germline. The chain recombines TRBV10-3 with TRBJ2-4; D is possibly TRBD2 (6 bases). The germline CDR1 and CDR2 sequences are ENHRY and SYGVKD. The CDR3 loop spans 11 amino acids. CDR3 sequence reads: CATSQRDIQYF. CDR3 DNA sequence: TGTGCCACCAGTCAGCGGGACATTCAGTACTTC.